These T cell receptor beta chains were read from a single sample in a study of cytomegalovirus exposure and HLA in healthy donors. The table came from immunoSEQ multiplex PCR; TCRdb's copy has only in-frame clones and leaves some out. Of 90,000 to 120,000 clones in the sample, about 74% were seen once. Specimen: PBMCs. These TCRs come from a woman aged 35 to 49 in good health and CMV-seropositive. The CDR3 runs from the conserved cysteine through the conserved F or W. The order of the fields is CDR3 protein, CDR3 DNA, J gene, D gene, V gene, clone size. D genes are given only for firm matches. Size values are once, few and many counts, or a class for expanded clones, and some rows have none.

CDR3 protein: CASSQDGDTEAFF
CDR3 DNA: TGTGCCAGCAGCCAAGACGGGGACACTGAAGCTTTCTTT
J gene: TRBJ1-1
D gene: -
V gene: TRBV4-2
clone size: once

CDR3 protein: CASSVGTSGVWEQYF
CDR3 DNA: TGTGCCAGCAGCGTCGGGACTAGCGGGGTTTGGGAGCAGTACTTC
J gene: TRBJ2-7
D gene: TRBD2
V gene: TRBV9
clone size: few

CDR3 protein: CASSLSSPSTEAFF
CDR3 DNA: TGCGCCAGCAGCTTGAGCTCGCCGAGCACTGAAGCTTTCTTT
J gene: TRBJ1-1
D gene: -
V gene: TRBV5-1
clone size: few

CDR3 protein: CASSLAGGSTDTQYF
CDR3 DNA: TGCGCCAGCAGCTTGGCCGGGGGGTCGACAGATACGCAGTATTTT
J gene: TRBJ2-3
D gene: TRBD2
V gene: TRBV5-1
clone size: -

CDR3 protein: CASSPGLRSTDTQYF
CDR3 DNA: TGTGCCAGCAGTCCGGGACTCCGGAGCACAGATACGCAGTATTTT
J gene: TRBJ2-3
D gene: -
V gene: TRBV7-3
clone size: -

CDR3 protein: CASSQATGINYGYTF
CDR3 DNA: TGCGCCAGCAGCCAGGCGACAGGGATTAACTATGGCTACACCTTC
J gene: TRBJ1-2
D gene: TRBD1
V gene: TRBV4-1
clone size: -

CDR3 protein: CASSIEGDSFYGYTF
CDR3 DNA: TGTGCCAGTAGTATAGAGGGGGACAGCTTCTATGGCTACACCTTC
J gene: TRBJ1-2
D gene: TRBD1
V gene: TRBV19
clone size: -

CDR3 protein: CASSLAQGEAIYF
CDR3 DNA: TGCGCCAGCAGCTTGGCCCAGGGGGAGGCCATATATTTT
J gene: TRBJ1-3
D gene: TRBD1
V gene: TRBV5-1
clone size: -

CDR3 protein: CASMDPPGLAPYF
CDR3 DNA: TGTGCCAGCATGGACCCTCCGGGACTAGCTCCGTATTTT
J gene: TRBJ2-3
D gene: TRBD2
V gene: TRBV2
clone size: -

CDR3 protein: CASSRTGGSETQYF
CDR3 DNA: TGTGCCAGTAGTCGGACAGGGGGCAGTGAGACCCAGTACTTC
J gene: TRBJ2-5
D gene: TRBD1
V gene: TRBV19
clone size: -

CDR3 protein: CASSQIGQVDRGKLFF
CDR3 DNA: TGCGCCAGCAGCCAAATCGGACAGGTAGATCGTGGAAAACTGTTTTTT
J gene: TRBJ1-4
D gene: TRBD1
V gene: TRBV4-1
clone size: -

CDR3 protein: CASSGLAVTGELFF
CDR3 DNA: TGTGCCAGCAGCGGACTAGCGGTTACCGGGGAGCTGTTTTTT
J gene: TRBJ2-2
D gene: TRBD2
V gene: TRBV6-6
clone size: -

CDR3 protein: CSVEITPPNTEAFF
CDR3 DNA: TGCAGCGTTGAAATCACACCCCCGAACACTGAAGCTTTCTTT
J gene: TRBJ1-1
D gene: -
V gene: TRBV29-1
clone size: -

CDR3 protein: CASPSRDRSYGYTF
CDR3 DNA: TGTGCCAGCCCCTCTCGAGACAGGAGCTATGGCTACACCTTC
J gene: TRBJ1-2
D gene: -
V gene: TRBV2
clone size: -

CDR3 protein: CASYSSEAFF
CDR3 DNA: TGTGCCAGCTATTCCTCTGAAGCTTTCTTT
J gene: TRBJ1-1
D gene: -
V gene: TRBV6-1
clone size: -

CDR3 protein: CASSLGRQGGEQYF
CDR3 DNA: TGTGCCAGCAGCTTGGGTCGTCAGGGAGGCGAGCAGTACTTC
J gene: TRBJ2-7
D gene: -
V gene: TRBV5-6
clone size: -

CDR3 protein: CASSNTGAVNEKLFF
CDR3 DNA: TGCGCCAGCAGCAATACAGGGGCCGTTAATGAAAAACTGTTTTTT
J gene: TRBJ1-4
D gene: TRBD1
V gene: TRBV5-1
clone size: -

CDR3 protein: CASSQAFDQPQHF
CDR3 DNA: TGTGCCAGCAGCCAAGCCTTCGATCAGCCCCAGCATTTT
J gene: TRBJ1-5
D gene: -
V gene: TRBV27
clone size: -

CDR3 protein: CATSRALDSAHSYEQYF
CDR3 DNA: TGTGCCACCAGCAGAGCCCTGGACAGCGCACATTCCTACGAGCAGTACTTC
J gene: TRBJ2-7
D gene: -
V gene: TRBV15
clone size: -

CDR3 protein: CASSGKQGVGEQYF
CDR3 DNA: TGCGCCAGCAGCGGGAAACAGGGAGTTGGTGAGCAGTACTTC
J gene: TRBJ2-7
D gene: -
V gene: TRBV5-1
clone size: once

CDR3 protein: CASSTRLAGSQETQYF
CDR3 DNA: TGTGCCAGCAGCACCCGACTAGCGGGCAGCCAAGAGACCCAGTACTTC
J gene: TRBJ2-5
D gene: TRBD2
V gene: TRBV7-6
clone size: -

CDR3 protein: CASSPGGGDGYTF
CDR3 DNA: TGTGCCAGCTCACCAGGGGGGGGAGATGGCTACACCTTC
J gene: TRBJ1-2
D gene: -
V gene: TRBV18
clone size: -

CDR3 protein: CAWSLGGTIPNQPQHF
CDR3 DNA: TGTGCCTGGAGCCTAGGGGGCACTATCCCAAATCAGCCCCAGCATTTT
J gene: TRBJ1-5
D gene: TRBD1
V gene: TRBV30
clone size: -

CDR3 protein: CASSPVPGQGGEQYF
CDR3 DNA: TGTGCCAGCTCACCTGTCCCGGGACAGGGAGGAGAGCAGTACTTC
J gene: TRBJ2-7
D gene: TRBD1
V gene: TRBV18
clone size: few

CDR3 protein: CATSRVDGRGETQYF
CDR3 DNA: TGTGCCACCAGCAGAGTCGACGGGAGAGGGGAGACCCAGTACTTC
J gene: TRBJ2-5
D gene: -
V gene: TRBV15
clone size: -

CDR3 protein: CASSVERAGNTIYF
CDR3 DNA: TGTGCCAGCAGCGTCGAGAGGGCAGGAAACACCATATATTTT
J gene: TRBJ1-3
D gene: -
V gene: TRBV7-2
clone size: few

CDR3 protein: CASSRSLTASNYGYTF
CDR3 DNA: TGCGCCAGCAGCCGGAGCCTGACAGCCTCTAACTATGGCTACACCTTC
J gene: TRBJ1-2
D gene: -
V gene: TRBV4-1
clone size: few

CDR3 protein: CASIRGQANYGYTF
CDR3 DNA: TGTGCCAGCATCCGCGGACAGGCAAACTATGGCTACACCTTC
J gene: TRBJ1-2
D gene: TRBD1
V gene: TRBV5-6
clone size: -

CDR3 protein: CASSVTRNSNQPQHF
CDR3 DNA: TGTGCCAGCAGTGTAACCAGGAATAGCAATCAGCCCCAGCATTTT
J gene: TRBJ1-5
D gene: -
V gene: TRBV2
clone size: -

CDR3 protein: CASSAFSGTGGYEQYF
CDR3 DNA: TGTGCCAGCAGCGCCTTTTCCGGGACAGGGGGCTACGAGCAGTACTTC
J gene: TRBJ2-7
D gene: TRBD1
V gene: TRBV7-8
clone size: -

CDR3 protein: CASSQPGQGSGYTF
CDR3 DNA: TGCGCCAGCAGCCAACCGGGACAGGGAAGCGGCTACACCTTC
J gene: TRBJ1-2
D gene: TRBD1
V gene: TRBV4-1
clone size: once

CDR3 protein: CASSLQGSDGYTF
CDR3 DNA: TGTGCCAGCAGCTTACAGGGCTCAGATGGCTACACCTTC
J gene: TRBJ1-2
D gene: -
V gene: TRBV13
clone size: -

CDR3 protein: CASSLAGLSNTGELFF
CDR3 DNA: TGTGCCAGCAGTCTAGCGGGCCTATCGAACACCGGGGAGCTGTTTTTT
J gene: TRBJ2-2
D gene: TRBD2
V gene: TRBV2
clone size: -

CDR3 protein: CASSYEGEDGYTF
CDR3 DNA: TGTGCCAGCAGTTATGAGGGAGAAGATGGCTACACCTTC
J gene: TRBJ1-2
D gene: -
V gene: TRBV6-6
clone size: -

CDR3 protein: CASSGGQGLTEAFF
CDR3 DNA: TGTGCCAGTAGTGGAGGACAGGGCCTCACTGAAGCTTTCTTT
J gene: TRBJ1-1
D gene: TRBD1
V gene: TRBV19
clone size: -

CDR3 protein: CASSPPSLRAYGYTF
CDR3 DNA: TGTGCCAGCAGCCCCCCATCTCTGCGGGCCTATGGCTACACCTTC
J gene: TRBJ1-2
D gene: -
V gene: TRBV7-9
clone size: few

CDR3 protein: CASSLDTGAYEQYF
CDR3 DNA: TGTGCCAGCAGCTTAGATACAGGGGCCTACGAGCAGTACTTC
J gene: TRBJ2-7
D gene: TRBD1
V gene: TRBV11-2
clone size: once

CDR3 protein: CASSLVQGGPYEQYF
CDR3 DNA: TGTGCCAGCAGTTTAGTGCAGGGGGGCCCCTACGAGCAGTACTTC
J gene: TRBJ2-7
D gene: -
V gene: TRBV27
clone size: -

CDR3 protein: CASSLSGENSPLHF
CDR3 DNA: TGTGCCAGCAGTTTATCCGGAGAGAATTCACCCCTCCACTTT
J gene: TRBJ1-6
D gene: -
V gene: TRBV27
clone size: -

CDR3 protein: CASSPGANVLTF
CDR3 DNA: TGTGCCAGCAGTCCGGGGGCCAACGTCCTGACTTTC
J gene: TRBJ2-6
D gene: -
V gene: TRBV11-2
clone size: -

CDR3 protein: CATARQGYGYTF
CDR3 DNA: TGTGCCACGGCCCGGCAGGGCTACGGCTACACCTTC
J gene: TRBJ1-2
D gene: -
V gene: TRBV6-5
clone size: few

CDR3 protein: CASSYGGAHNEQFF
CDR3 DNA: TGTGCCAGCAGTTATGGAGGGGCGCACAATGAGCAGTTCTTC
J gene: TRBJ2-1
D gene: -
V gene: TRBV6-5
clone size: -

CDR3 protein: CATSRGTGRETQYF
CDR3 DNA: TGTGCCACCAGCAGGGGGACAGGGCGAGAGACCCAGTACTTC
J gene: TRBJ2-5
D gene: TRBD1
V gene: TRBV15
clone size: -

CDR3 protein: CSVEGAYTEAFF
CDR3 DNA: TGCAGCGTTGAGGGGGCCTACACTGAAGCTTTCTTT
J gene: TRBJ1-1
D gene: -
V gene: TRBV29-1
clone size: -

CDR3 protein: CASSSDFGDTEAFF
CDR3 DNA: TGTGCCAGCAGTTCAGACTTCGGGGACACTGAAGCTTTCTTT
J gene: TRBJ1-1
D gene: -
V gene: TRBV2
clone size: -

CDR3 protein: CASGGNSLYGYTF
CDR3 DNA: TGTGCCAGTGGGGGGAACAGCCTCTATGGCTACACCTTC
J gene: TRBJ1-2
D gene: -
V gene: TRBV28
clone size: -

CDR3 protein: CASDPSGGRYEQYF
CDR3 DNA: TGTGCCAGCGACCCTAGCGGGGGCCGGTACGAGCAGTACTTC
J gene: TRBJ2-7
D gene: TRBD2
V gene: TRBV6-1
clone size: -

CDR3 protein: CASSEGTEYEAFF
CDR3 DNA: TGTGCCAGCAGCGAGGGGACAGAGTATGAAGCTTTCTTT
J gene: TRBJ1-1
D gene: TRBD1
V gene: TRBV7-3
clone size: -

CDR3 protein: CASSELASNEKLFF
CDR3 DNA: TGTGCCAGCAGTGAATTGGCCAGTAATGAAAAACTGTTTTTT
J gene: TRBJ1-4
D gene: -
V gene: TRBV6-1
clone size: -

CDR3 protein: CASSHLPASGGDNEQFF
CDR3 DNA: TGCGCCAGCAGCCACCTCCCCGCCAGCGGGGGAGACAATGAGCAGTTCTTC
J gene: TRBJ2-1
D gene: TRBD2
V gene: TRBV4-3
clone size: -

CDR3 protein: CASSHGTEAFF
CDR3 DNA: TGCGCCAGCAGTCACGGGACTGAAGCTTTCTTT
J gene: TRBJ1-1
D gene: -
V gene: TRBV10-1
clone size: once

CDR3 protein: CAISEGTGGIYGYTF
CDR3 DNA: TGTGCCATCAGTGAAGGGACAGGGGGTATCTATGGCTACACCTTC
J gene: TRBJ1-2
D gene: TRBD1
V gene: TRBV10-3
clone size: -

CDR3 protein: CASSLRRVSGANVLTF
CDR3 DNA: TGTGCCAGCAGCTTACGTCGGGTCTCTGGGGCCAACGTCCTGACTTTC
J gene: TRBJ2-6
D gene: -
V gene: TRBV7-9
clone size: -

CDR3 protein: CASSKGAGTGELFF
CDR3 DNA: TGTGCCAGCAGTAAGGGAGCGGGCACCGGGGAGCTGTTTTTT
J gene: TRBJ2-2
D gene: -
V gene: TRBV2
clone size: -

CDR3 protein: CASSKGRSTGELFF
CDR3 DNA: TGTGCCAGCAGCAAGGGGCGGAGCACCGGGGAGCTGTTTTTT
J gene: TRBJ2-2
D gene: -
V gene: TRBV27
clone size: few

CDR3 protein: CASAGLATNEKLFF
CDR3 DNA: TGTGCCAGTGCGGGACTCGCAACTAATGAAAAACTGTTTTTT
J gene: TRBJ1-4
D gene: -
V gene: TRBV19
clone size: -

CDR3 protein: CASSFPGDLNTEAFF
CDR3 DNA: TGTGCCAGCAGCTTCCCAGGGGATTTGAACACTGAAGCTTTCTTT
J gene: TRBJ1-1
D gene: -
V gene: TRBV5-4
clone size: -

CDR3 protein: CASSLTAGALQETQYF
CDR3 DNA: TGTGCCAGCAGCTTGACAGCGGGGGCCCTCCAAGAGACCCAGTACTTC
J gene: TRBJ2-5
D gene: TRBD2
V gene: TRBV7-2
clone size: -

CDR3 protein: CASSLEAGGSNEQFF
CDR3 DNA: TGCGCCAGCAGCTTGGAGGCGGGGGGATCCAATGAGCAGTTCTTC
J gene: TRBJ2-1
D gene: TRBD2
V gene: TRBV5-1
clone size: -

CDR3 protein: CATSAGPINGVKLFF
CDR3 DNA: TGTGCCACCAGCGCTGGGCCAATTAACGGGGTAAAACTGTTTTTT
J gene: TRBJ1-4
D gene: -
V gene: TRBV15
clone size: -